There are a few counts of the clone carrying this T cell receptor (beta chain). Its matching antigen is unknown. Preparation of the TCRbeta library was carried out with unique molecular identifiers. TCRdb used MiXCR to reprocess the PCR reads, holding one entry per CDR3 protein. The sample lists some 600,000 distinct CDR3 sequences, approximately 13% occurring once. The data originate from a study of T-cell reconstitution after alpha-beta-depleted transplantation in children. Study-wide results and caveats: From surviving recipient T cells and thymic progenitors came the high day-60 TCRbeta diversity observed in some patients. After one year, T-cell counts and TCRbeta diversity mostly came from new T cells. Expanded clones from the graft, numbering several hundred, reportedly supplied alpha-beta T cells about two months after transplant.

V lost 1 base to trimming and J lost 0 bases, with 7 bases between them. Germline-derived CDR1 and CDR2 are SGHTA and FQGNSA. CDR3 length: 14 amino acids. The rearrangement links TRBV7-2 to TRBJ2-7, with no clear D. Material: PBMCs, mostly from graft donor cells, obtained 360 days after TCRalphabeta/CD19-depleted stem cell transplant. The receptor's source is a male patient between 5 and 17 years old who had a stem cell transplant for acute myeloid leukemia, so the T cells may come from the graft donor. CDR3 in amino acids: CASSLDTLSYEQYF. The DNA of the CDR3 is TGTGCCAGCAGCTTAGATACCCTCTCCTACGAGCAGTACTTC.